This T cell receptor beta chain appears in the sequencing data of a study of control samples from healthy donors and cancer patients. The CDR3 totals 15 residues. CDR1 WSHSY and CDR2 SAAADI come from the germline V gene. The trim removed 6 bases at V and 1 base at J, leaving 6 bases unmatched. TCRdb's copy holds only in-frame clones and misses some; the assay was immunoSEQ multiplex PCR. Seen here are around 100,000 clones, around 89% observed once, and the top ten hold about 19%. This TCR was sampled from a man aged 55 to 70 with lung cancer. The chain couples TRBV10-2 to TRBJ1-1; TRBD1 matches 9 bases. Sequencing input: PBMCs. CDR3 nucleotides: TGCGCCAGCAGGGACAGGGGTCAAGCGAACACTGAAGCTTTCTTT. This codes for CASRDRGQANTEAFF.